These T cell receptor beta chains were read from a single sample in a study of blood T cells in healthy people across ages. A single record per CDR3 protein comes from TCRdb applying MiXCR to the 5' RACE reads. This table has about a million distinct CDR3 sequences, approximately 50% appearing once. The sequenced sample was blood. The receptor set was obtained from a woman aged 55-69 years in good health. Each CDR3 is given with its conserved first and last residue. The D gene is left open where the match is weak. Rows give clone size only sometimes, using once, few, many, or a class for an expanded clone.

j_gene	v_gene	len	d_gene	abundance	CDR3aa	CDR3nt
TRBJ1-4	TRBV25-1	15	NA	NA	CASSEGGLPNEKLFF	TGTGCCAGCAGTGAAGGGGGCCTACCTAATGAAAAACTGTTTTTT
TRBJ2-2	TRBV4-2	16	NA	NA	CASSQDPLVGPGELFF	TGTGCCAGCAGCCAAGACCCTCTAGTTGGTCCCGGGGAGCTGTTTTTT
TRBJ1-2	TRBV12-3/TRBV12-4	13	NA	once	CASSFPSGYGYTF	TGTGCCAGCAGTTTCCCTAGTGGGTATGGCTACACCTTC
TRBJ2-7	TRBV9	17	NA	few	CASSVAKLGGGLTGQYF	TGTGCCAGCAGCGTAGCCAAACTAGGAGGAGGACTTACGGGGCAGTACTTC
TRBJ2-5	TRBV13	14	TRBD1	NA	CASRHQGVGETQYF	TGTGCCAGCAGACATCAGGGGGTCGGAGAGACCCAGTACTTC
TRBJ2-1	TRBV7-2	16	NA	NA	CASSLASWGAYNEQFF	TGTGCCAGCAGCCTCGCTTCCTGGGGGGCATACAATGAGCAGTTCTTC
TRBJ2-7	TRBV12-3/TRBV12-4	12	NA	NA	CASTKGGNEQYF	TGTGCCAGCACTAAGGGGGGGAATGAGCAGTACTTC
TRBJ2-7	TRBV7-2	14	NA	few	CASSLSGLSYEQYF	TGTGCCAGCAGTTTGTCAGGGCTCTCCTACGAGCAGTACTTC
TRBJ2-4	TRBV2	15	NA	NA	CASTRSGLAKNIQYF	TGTGCCAGTACCCGATCGGGGCTAGCCAAAAACATTCAGTACTTC
TRBJ1-5	TRBV4-2	15	TRBD1	NA	CASSQATGGTQPQHF	TGTGCCAGCAGCCAAGCTACAGGGGGCACTCAGCCCCAGCATTTT
TRBJ1-2	TRBV20-1	16	NA	few	CSARDQQQATIYGYTF	TGCAGTGCTAGAGATCAGCAACAGGCTACGATCTATGGCTACACCTTC
TRBJ2-7	TRBV6-1	11	NA	NA	CASSHGLEKYF	TGTGCCAGCTCACACGGACTGGAGAAGTACTTC
TRBJ2-7	TRBV5-1	15	NA	NA	CASSTRTGISYEQYF	TGCGCCAGCAGCACCAGAACAGGGATCTCCTACGAGCAGTACTTC
TRBJ2-1	TRBV12-3/TRBV12-4	17	TRBD2	few	CASSPITQLAGRNEQFF	TGTGCCAGCAGTCCAATTACTCAACTAGCGGGACGCAATGAGCAGTTCTTC
TRBJ1-3	TRBV3-1	14	NA	few	CASSLQGTGNTIYF	TGTGCCAGCAGCCTCCAGGGGACTGGAAACACCATATATTTT
TRBJ2-7	TRBV5-4	13	NA	few	CASSKDSTYEQYF	TGTGCCAGCAGCAAGGACAGCACCTACGAGCAGTACTTC
TRBJ2-3	TRBV6-1	18	NA	NA	CASSPPPFGTAVTDTQYF	TGTGCCAGCAGTCCTCCTCCGTTTGGGACTGCCGTAACAGATACGCAGTATTTT
TRBJ1-2	TRBV7-2	14	TRBD1	NA	CASSKGQGARGYTF	TGTGCCAGCAGCAAAGGACAGGGGGCTAGGGGCTACACCTTC
TRBJ2-7	TRBV27	15	TRBD2	NA	CASRGLAEASYEQYF	TGTGCCAGCAGGGGACTAGCGGAGGCCTCCTACGAGCAGTACTTC
TRBJ2-5	TRBV12-3/TRBV12-4	14	NA	NA	CASSRPAGQETQYF	TGTGCCAGCAGTCGACCGGCGGGACAAGAGACCCAGTACTTC
TRBJ2-5	TRBV6-5	13	NA	NA	CASSYDGGDEQYF	TGTGCCAGCAGTTACGATGGAGGCGATGAGCAGTACTTC
TRBJ1-6	TRBV13	16	NA	few	CASSLEGQRGGSPLHF	TGTGCCAGCAGCTTAGAAGGACAGAGAGGGGGTTCACCCCTCCACTTT
TRBJ2-7	TRBV29-1	13	TRBD1	NA	CSVAGGSYNEQYF	TGCAGCGTCGCAGGGGGCTCCTACAATGAGCAGTACTTC
TRBJ2-7	TRBV5-1	15	TRBD2	few	CASSLSGTSSVEQYF	TGCGCCAGCAGCCTATCCGGGACTAGTTCCGTCGAGCAGTACTTC
TRBJ2-4	TRBV4-1	14	NA	few	CASSQQVARDIQYF	TGCGCCAGCAGCCAACAGGTAGCTAGAGACATTCAGTACTTC
TRBJ2-7	TRBV6-5	13	NA	few	CASSSQALYEQYF	TGTGCCAGCAGTTCCCAGGCGTTGTACGAGCAGTACTTC
TRBJ2-1	TRBV7-8	13	NA	few	CASGTEGYNEQFF	TGTGCCAGTGGGACGGAGGGGTACAATGAGCAGTTCTTC
TRBJ2-5	TRBV6-1	15	TRBD1	NA	CASTRTGQGGETQYF	TGTGCCAGCACCAGAACAGGACAGGGCGGGGAGACCCAGTACTTC
TRBJ1-2	TRBV15	15	NA	NA	CATSRDQGRDYGYTF	TGTGCCACCAGCAGAGATCAGGGGCGCGACTATGGCTACACCTTC
TRBJ2-1	TRBV2	17	NA	NA	CTSSEAADRTTYNEQFF	TGTACCAGCAGTGAAGCGGCCGACAGGACGACCTACAATGAGCAGTTCTTC
TRBJ1-2	TRBV5-1	14	NA	few	CASSLDRALPGYTF	TGCGCCAGCAGCTTGGACAGAGCACTTCCTGGCTACACCTTC
TRBJ2-7	TRBV29-1	13	NA	few	CSVAGYPSYEQYF	TGCAGCGTTGCAGGGTATCCCTCCTACGAGCAGTACTTC